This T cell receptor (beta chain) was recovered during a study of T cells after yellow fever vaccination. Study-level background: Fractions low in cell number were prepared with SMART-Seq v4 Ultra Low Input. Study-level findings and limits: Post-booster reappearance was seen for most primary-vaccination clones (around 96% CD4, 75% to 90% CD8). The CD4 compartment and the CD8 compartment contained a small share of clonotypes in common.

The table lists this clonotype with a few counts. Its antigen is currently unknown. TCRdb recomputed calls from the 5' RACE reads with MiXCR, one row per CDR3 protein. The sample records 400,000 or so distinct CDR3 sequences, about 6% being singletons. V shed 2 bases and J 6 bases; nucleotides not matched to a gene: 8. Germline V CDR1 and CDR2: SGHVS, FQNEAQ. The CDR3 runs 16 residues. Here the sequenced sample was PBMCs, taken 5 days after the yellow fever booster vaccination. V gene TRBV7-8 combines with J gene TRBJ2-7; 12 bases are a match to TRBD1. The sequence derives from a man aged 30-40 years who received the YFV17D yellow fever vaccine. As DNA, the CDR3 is TGTGCCAGCAGCTTACGGCCGGGACAGGGGGCCGGCGAGCAGTACTTC. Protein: CASSLRPGQGAGEQYF.